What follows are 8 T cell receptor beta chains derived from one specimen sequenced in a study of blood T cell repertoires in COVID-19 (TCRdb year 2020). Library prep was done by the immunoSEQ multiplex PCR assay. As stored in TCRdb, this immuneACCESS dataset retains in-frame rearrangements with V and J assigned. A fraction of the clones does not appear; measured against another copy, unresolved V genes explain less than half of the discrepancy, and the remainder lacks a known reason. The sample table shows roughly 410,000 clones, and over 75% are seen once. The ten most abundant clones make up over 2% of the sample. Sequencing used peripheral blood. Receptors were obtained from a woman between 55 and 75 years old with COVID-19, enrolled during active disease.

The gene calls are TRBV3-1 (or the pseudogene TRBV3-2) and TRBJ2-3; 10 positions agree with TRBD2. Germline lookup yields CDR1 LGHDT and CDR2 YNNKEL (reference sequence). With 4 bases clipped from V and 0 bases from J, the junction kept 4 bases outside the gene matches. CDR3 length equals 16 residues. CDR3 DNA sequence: TGTGCCAGCAGCCGATCTAGCGGGGGAAGCACAGATACGCAGTATTTT. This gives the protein CASSRSSGGSTDTQYF.

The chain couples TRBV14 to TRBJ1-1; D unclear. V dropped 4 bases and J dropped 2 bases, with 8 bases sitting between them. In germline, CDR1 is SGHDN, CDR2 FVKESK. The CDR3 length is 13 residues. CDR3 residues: CASSPQHNTEAFF. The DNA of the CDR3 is TGTGCCAGCAGCCCCCAACATAACACTGAAGCTTTCTTT.

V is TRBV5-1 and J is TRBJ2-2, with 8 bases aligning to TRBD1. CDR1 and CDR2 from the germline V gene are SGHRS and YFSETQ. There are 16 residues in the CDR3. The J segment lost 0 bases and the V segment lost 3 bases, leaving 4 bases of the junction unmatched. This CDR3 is CASSYRTGSNTGELFF. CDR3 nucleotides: TGCGCCAGCAGCTATCGGACAGGGTCGAACACCGGGGAGCTGTTTTTT.

CDR3: CASSILSGDEQYF. The CDR3 nucleotides read TGTGCCAGCAGCATCCTCTCGGGGGACGAGCAGTACTTC. The chain carries TRBV5-8 and TRBJ2-7; D perhaps matches TRBD2 (6 bases). Germline CDR1 SGHTS, CDR2 YDEGEE. The CDR3 has 13 amino acids. V shed 4 bases and J shed 5 bases, with 13 bases lying between them. Full variable domain (missing parts from reference TRBV5-8 and TRBJ2-7): EAGVTQSPTHLIKTRGQQATLRCSPISGHTSVYWYQQALGLGLQFLLWYDEGEERNRGNFPPRFSGRQFPNYSSELNVNALELEDSALYLCASSILSGDEQYFGPGTRLTVT.

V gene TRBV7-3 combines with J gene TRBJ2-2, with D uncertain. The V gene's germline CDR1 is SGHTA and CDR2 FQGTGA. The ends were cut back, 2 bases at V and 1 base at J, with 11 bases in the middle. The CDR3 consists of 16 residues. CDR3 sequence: CASSLQSPGNTGELFF. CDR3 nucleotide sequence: TGTGCCAGCAGCTTACAAAGCCCAGGGAACACCGGGGAGCTGTTTTTT.

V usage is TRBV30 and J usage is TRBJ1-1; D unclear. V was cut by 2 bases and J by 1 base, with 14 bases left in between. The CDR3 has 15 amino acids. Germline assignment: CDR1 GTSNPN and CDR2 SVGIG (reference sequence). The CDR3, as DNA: TGTGCCTGGAGTTACTTTCAGGCGGGGAACACTGAAGCTTTCTTT. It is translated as CAWSYFQAGNTEAFF.

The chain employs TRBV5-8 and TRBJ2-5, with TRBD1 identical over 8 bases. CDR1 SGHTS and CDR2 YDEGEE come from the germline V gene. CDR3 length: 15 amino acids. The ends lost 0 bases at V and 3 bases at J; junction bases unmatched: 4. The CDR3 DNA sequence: TGTGCCAGCAGCTTGGGCAGGGGGCAGGAAGAGACCCAGTACTTC. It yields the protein CASSLGRGQEETQYF.

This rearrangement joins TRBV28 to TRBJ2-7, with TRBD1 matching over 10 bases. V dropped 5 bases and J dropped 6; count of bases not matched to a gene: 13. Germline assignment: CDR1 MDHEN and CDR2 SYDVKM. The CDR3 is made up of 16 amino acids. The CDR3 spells CASSPSPGQGFSEQYF. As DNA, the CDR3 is TGTGCCAGCAGTCCATCTCCGGGACAGGGGTTTTCCGAGCAGTACTTC.